Below, 9 T cell receptor beta chains from the same sample are listed, as sequenced in a study of T cell repertoires in cytomegalovirus infection. From the reads, TCRdb called clonotypes with MiXCR, one entry per CDR3 protein. Of a few hundred thousand distinct CDR3 sequences listed, about a sixth are singletons. The sample was CD8+ T cells from PBMCs. The receptors were gathered from a human donor in good health (CMV status not recorded). Some clones in this sample may be carry-over from other donors' samples.

The chain carries TRBV4-3 and TRBJ2-2, with D perhaps matching TRBD1 (6 bases). Trimming removed 6 bases from V and 2 bases from J, with 13 bases in between. CDR1 is LGHNA, CDR2 YSLEER, per germline. This CDR3 is built from 15 residues. CDR3 DNA: TGCGCCAGCAGACAGGGTTTTGCAAACACCGGGGAGCTGTTTTTT. Amino acids: CASRQGFANTGELFF.

Comment on this clonotype: Sequence at one end of the junction differs from germline and may be a read error. The rearrangement joins TRBV7-2 to TRBJ2-1; D is possibly TRBD1 (5 bases). This CDR3 is built from 13 residues. Germline V gene sequence: CDR1 SGHTA, CDR2 FQGNSA. CDR3 nucleotide sequence: TGTGCCAGAAGCTCAGGGCGGTACAATGAACAGTTCTTC. Its protein product is CARSSGRYNEQFF.

At least ten counts were recorded for this clonotype. The chain is built from TRBV4-1 and TRBJ2-1; D gene uncertain. With 0 bases removed from V and 8 bases from J, the gap between germline ends came to 14 bases. CDR1 and CDR2 from the germline V gene are MGHRA and YSYEKL. The CDR3 has 15 amino acids. CDR3 residues: CASSQEWTYGHEQFF. The CDR3 coding sequence is TGCGCCAGCAGCCAAGAATGGACCTATGGCCATGAGCAGTTCTTC.

This clonotype came up many times. This chain connects TRBV7-2 to TRBJ2-3; 8 positions match TRBD2. Germline values: CDR1 SGHTA, CDR2 FQGNSA. This CDR3 has 15 residues. The ends lost 5 bases at V and 2 bases at J; junction bases unmatched: 6. CDR3 bases: TGTGCCAGCAGCGATGGACTAGCCTTCACAGATACGCAGTATTTT. As protein: CASSDGLAFTDTQYF.

The table lists this clonotype with many counts. The chain combines TRBV7-6 with TRBJ2-3; 10 bases are a match to TRBD2. The CDR3 sequence is 15 residues long. Germline values: CDR1 SGHVS, CDR2 FNYEAQ. The V segment lost 5 bases and the J segment 4 bases; nucleotides outside the gene matches: 6. CDR3 loop: CASSQRGGYSDTQYF. CDR3 DNA: TGTGCCAGCAGCCAGCGGGGGGGCTATTCAGATACGCAGTATTTT.

V usage is TRBV6-1 and J usage is TRBJ1-5, with 8 bases lining up with TRBD1. Trimming cost V 5 bases and J 5 bases; bases outside gene matches: 8. Germline loops: CDR1 MNHNS, CDR2 SASEGT. The CDR3 is 15 residues long. This CDR3 reads CASSYRQGRDQPQHF. In DNA, the CDR3 is TGTGCCAGCAGTTACCGACAGGGGAGAGATCAGCCCCAGCATTTT.

This clonotype has ten or more counts. CDR3 protein: CASGDSLQETQYF. CDR3 coding DNA: TGTGCCAGCGGAGACAGTCTCCAAGAGACCCAGTACTTC. This chain uses TRBV7-6 with TRBJ2-5; D perhaps matches TRBD1 (5 bases). V lost 8 bases, J lost 1 base, and 11 bases lay in between. CDR1 and CDR2 (germline): SGHVS, FNYEAQ. The CDR3 is made up of 13 amino acids.

The chain links TRBV27 to TRBJ1-5, with D perhaps TRBD1 (6 bases). The V and J ends lost 5 bases and 2 bases respectively, with 13 bases between them. Germline CDR1 MNHEY, CDR2 SMNVEV (reference sequence). The CDR3 runs 15 residues. CDR3 protein: CASSVRGLGNQPQHF. The CDR3 region has the DNA TGTGCCAGCAGTGTCCGGGGGCTTGGCAATCAGCCCCAGCATTTT.

The rearrangement uses TRBV4-2 and TRBJ1-1; D call uncertain. Per germline, CDR1 LGHNA and CDR2 YNFKEQ. Trimming removed 3 bases at V and 7 bases at J, with 12 bases between. This CDR3 region has 13 residues. CDR3 amino acids: CASSHEGQVEAFF. The CDR3 nucleotides read TGTGCCAGCAGCCACGAGGGCCAGGTTGAAGCTTTCTTT.